The 16 T cell receptor beta chains given below trace back to one sample, sequenced in a study of response to subunit inactivated influenza vaccine. TCRdb redid the calling of the RT-PCR reads with MiXCR, one entry per CDR3 protein. The sample records 450,000 to 600,000 distinct CDR3 sequences, 7.6% being singletons. Source: PBMCs from blood, taken less than 30 months after vaccination. These receptors all stem from a man between 50 and 69 years old who received an inactivated influenza vaccine.

The chain has TRBV6-2 or TRBV6-3 and TRBJ2-5; 7 bases align to TRBD1. Germline-derived CDR1 and CDR2 are MNHEY and SVGEGT. The CDR3 is made up of 16 amino acids. V lost 6 bases, J lost 4 bases, and 14 bases stayed unmatched. The chain's CDR3 is CASRPLDRARGETQYF. The CDR3 DNA sequence: TGTGCCAGCAGACCTCTCGACAGGGCTAGAGGAGAGACCCAGTACTTC.

The chain is built from TRBV5-1 and TRBJ1-4; D is possibly TRBD1 (5 bases). V lost 0 bases to trimming and J lost 12 bases, with 15 bases between them. The CDR3 consists of 14 residues. CDR1 is SGHRS and CDR2 is YFSETQ in the germline V gene. In DNA, the CDR3 is TGCGCCAGCAGCTTGGAGAGAGGGCTCAGGGAACTGTTTTTT. This codes for CASSLERGLRELFF.

This clonotype was recorded at least ten times. The rearrangement links TRBV27 to TRBJ2-7, with D perhaps TRBD1 or TRBD2 (6 bases each). V was trimmed by 10 bases and J by 5 bases, leaving 24 bases between them. Germline CDR1 and CDR2: MNHEY and SMNVEV (reference sequence). This CDR3 spans 15 amino acids. The CDR3 DNA follows: TGTGCCACCAAAGCCGGATGGGGGGCTGGTAACGAGCAGTACTTC. The encoded protein is CATKAGWGAGNEQYF.

The sample holds a few counts of this clonotype. The CDR3 loop is CASSKVGVNEQYF. CDR3 DNA sequence: TGTGCCAGCAGTAAAGTAGGGGTCAACGAGCAGTACTTC. This sequence joins TRBV3-1 and TRBJ2-7; D is perhaps TRBD1 (5 bases). CDR3 length: 13 amino acids. Germline V lookup: CDR1 LGHDT, CDR2 YNNKEL (reference sequence). Trimming cost V 6 bases and J 5 bases, with 14 bases left between them.

The chain recombines TRBV25-1 with TRBJ2-1; 12 bases align to TRBD2. With 4 bases clipped from V and 4 bases from J, the junction kept 5 bases outside the gene matches. This CDR3 is 16 amino acids long. The germline gives CDR1 MGHDK, CDR2 SYGVNS. The CDR3 loop is CASSGWTSGVYNEQFF. CDR3 DNA: TGTGCCAGCAGTGGTTGGACTAGCGGGGTTTACAATGAGCAGTTCTTC.

This clonotype was seen repeatedly, ten times or more. The chain is built from TRBV6-2 or TRBV6-3 and TRBJ2-7; D possibly corresponds to TRBD1 (6 bases). Trimming removed 5 bases at V and 3 bases at J, with 14 bases between. Germline values: CDR1 MNHEY, CDR2 SVGEGT. The CDR3 loop spans 14 amino acids. CDR3: CASSPGTLIYEQYF. The CDR3 DNA reads as TGTGCCAGCAGTCCCGGGACACTAATCTACGAGCAGTACTTC.

This clonotype was seen only a few times. This rearrangement joins TRBV11-2 to TRBJ1-5, with a weak D call TRBD1 (5 bases). The V gene's germline CDR1 is SGHAT and CDR2 FQNNGV. V dropped 8 bases and J dropped 3 bases, with 11 bases sitting between them. CDR3 size: 13 residues. The CDR3 reads CASGHGPNQPQHF. In DNA form, the CDR3 reads TGTGCCAGCGGACACGGCCCCAATCAGCCCCAGCATTTT.

V gene TRBV20-1 combines with J gene TRBJ2-2, with 13 bases that match TRBD2. Germline V lookup: CDR1 DFQATT, CDR2 SNEGSKA (reference sequence). V was pared by 0 bases and J by 5 bases, with 6 bases of the junction left unmatched. CDR3 length: 17 amino acids. CDR3 loop: CSARDTSGRAGTGELFF. Written as DNA, the CDR3 is TGCAGTGCTAGAGATACTAGCGGGAGGGCCGGGACCGGGGAGCTGTTTTTT.

This chain connects TRBV5-5 to TRBJ1-4, with D maybe TRBD1 (6 bases). CDR1 SGHKS and CDR2 YYEKEE come from the germline V gene (reference sequence). This CDR3 is built from 14 residues. Trimming removed 6 bases from V and 5 bases from J, with 14 bases in between. CDR3 loop: CASTPGQRNEKLFF. CDR3 nucleotide sequence: TGTGCCAGCACCCCCGGACAGAGGAATGAAAAACTGTTTTTT.

This clonotype was found many times. The chain recombines TRBV12-3 or TRBV12-4 with TRBJ2-2; no clear D gene. The V end lost 7 bases, the J end lost 2 bases, and 8 bases lay between the germline ends. This CDR3 spans 13 amino acids. The CDR3 nucleotides are TGTGCCAGCATTTTCTCTAACACCGGGGAGCTGTTTTTT. Its protein product is CASIFSNTGELFF.

The chain recombines TRBV20-1 with TRBJ1-2, with D hard to call. Germline V CDR1 and CDR2: DFQATT, SNEGSKA (reference sequence). V lost 3 bases and J 2 bases, leaving 22 bases between the germline ends. The CDR3 contains 17 residues. The CDR3 loop is CSASGSFISAGNYGYTF. Written as DNA, the CDR3 is TGCAGTGCTAGTGGCAGTTTCATTTCCGCGGGGAACTATGGCTACACCTTC.

The V call is TRBV20-1, the J call TRBJ2-7, with 8 nucleotides matching TRBD2. V lost 6 bases to trimming and J lost 4 bases; unmatched junction nucleotides: 8. Germline CDR1 is DFQATT and CDR2 is SNEGSKA (reference sequence). CDR3 length equals 13 residues. In nucleotides, the CDR3 is TGCAGTGCAGAGCGGGAGTTGGAGTACGAGCAGTACTTC. It yields the protein CSAERELEYEQYF.

This clonotype appeared a single time. The chain is built from TRBV20-1 and TRBJ2-7; no definite D call. This CDR3 is built from 13 residues. CDR1 and CDR2 (germline): DFQATT, SNEGSKA (reference sequence). Trimming cost V 0 bases and J 4 bases, with 10 bases left between them. This CDR3 reads CSARDQSIYEQYF. CDR3 coding DNA: TGCAGTGCTAGAGATCAGTCCATTTACGAGCAGTACTTC.

There are a few counts of this clonotype. The J gene is TRBJ1-6, the V gene TRBV19; 11 bases are a match to TRBD1. Germline-derived CDR1 and CDR2 are LNHDA and SQIVND (reference sequence). The CDR3 runs 14 residues. V trimming: 2 bases; J trimming: 10 bases; junction bases outside the gene matches: 1. As DNA, the CDR3 is TGTGCCAGTAGTATAAGGACAGGGGGCTCACCCCTCCACTTT. Protein sequence: CASSIRTGGSPLHF. The full variable domain, rest sourced from reference TRBV19 and TRBJ1-6, is DGGITQSPKYLFRKEGQNVTLSCEQNLNHDAMYWYRQDPGQGLRLIYYSQIVNDFQKGDIAEGYSVSREKKESFPLTVTSAQKNPTAFYLCASSIRTGGSPLHFGNGTRLTVT.

The chain couples TRBV5-1 to TRBJ2-1; maybe TRBD2 (6 bases). Trimming left V 4 bases short and J 6 bases short, with 14 bases between. The CDR3 has 14 amino acids. Germline V gene sequence: CDR1 SGHRS, CDR2 YFSETQ. This chain's CDR3 is CASSLGGPSNEQFF. The CDR3 DNA sequence: TGCGCCAGCAGCCTGGGAGGCCCATCCAATGAGCAGTTCTTC.

A few counts support this clonotype. The gene calls are TRBV29-1 and TRBJ1-2; D might be TRBD1 (6 bases). The V gene lost 6 bases and the J gene lost 2 bases, with 16 bases spanning the gap. Germline V gene lookup returns CDR1 SQVTM and CDR2 ANQGSEA. The CDR3 is made up of 14 amino acids. The chain's CDR3 is CSVPQQGGNYGYTF. DNA of the CDR3: TGCAGCGTGCCCCAACAGGGAGGGAACTATGGCTACACCTTC.